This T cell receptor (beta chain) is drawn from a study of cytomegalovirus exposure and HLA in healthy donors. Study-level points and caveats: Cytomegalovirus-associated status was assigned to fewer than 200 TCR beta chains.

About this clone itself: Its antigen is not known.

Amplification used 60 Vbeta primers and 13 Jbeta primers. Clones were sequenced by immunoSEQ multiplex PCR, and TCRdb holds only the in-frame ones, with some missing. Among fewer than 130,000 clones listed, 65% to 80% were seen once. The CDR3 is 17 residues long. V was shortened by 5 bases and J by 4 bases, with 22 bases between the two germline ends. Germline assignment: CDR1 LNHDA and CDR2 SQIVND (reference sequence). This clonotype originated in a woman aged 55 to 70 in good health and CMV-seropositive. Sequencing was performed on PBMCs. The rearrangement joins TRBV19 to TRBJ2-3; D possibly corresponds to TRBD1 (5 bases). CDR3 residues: CASSPARGPELADTQYF. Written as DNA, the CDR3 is TGTGCCAGTAGTCCAGCAAGGGGCCCCGAACTCGCAGATACGCAGTATTTT.